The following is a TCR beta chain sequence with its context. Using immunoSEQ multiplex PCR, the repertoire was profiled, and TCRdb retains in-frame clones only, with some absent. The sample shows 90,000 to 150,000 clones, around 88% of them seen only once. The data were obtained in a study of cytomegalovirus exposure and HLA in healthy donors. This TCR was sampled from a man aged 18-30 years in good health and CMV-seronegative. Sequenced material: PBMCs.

CDR3 amino acids: CASSPRQGDNEKLFF. CDR3 nucleotides: TGTGCCAGCAGCCCCCGACAGGGGGATAATGAAAAACTGTTTTTT. This sequence joins TRBV11-2 and TRBJ1-4; 9 bases map to TRBD1. The J segment lost 4 bases and the V segment lost 5 bases, leaving 5 bases of the junction unmatched. The CDR3 is 15 residues long. In germline, CDR1 is SGHAT, CDR2 FQNNGV.